This T cell receptor (beta chain) emerged from a study of CD8 T cells in Susac syndrome. A quantity of about 0.45 to 1 ug RNA underwent reverse transcription using random hexamers. The TCR beta CDR3 was amplified by immunoSEQ multiplex PCR across 54 Vbeta, 13 Jbeta. From the immunoSEQ multiplex PCR reads, TCRdb called clonotypes with MiXCR, one entry per CDR3 protein. The table records 200,000 or so distinct CDR3 sequences, nearly 95% of them present only once. V lost 4 bases and J 6 bases, leaving 16 bases between the germline ends. The CDR3 is made up of 13 amino acids. Germline CDR1 is SQVTM and CDR2 is ANQGSEA. TCR beta sequencing covered blood CD8+ and CD4+ T cells. Patients with stable or active relapsing-remitting disease, all of them treatment-naive, made up the multiple sclerosis controls. Negative isolation yielded the CD8+ and CD4+ T cells, while FACS enriched the TEMRA cells.

The specimen sequenced was CD4+ T cells from PBMCs. This receptor was obtained from a human donor with multiple sclerosis. V and J are TRBV29-1 and TRBJ2-7, with D possibly being TRBD1 (6 bases). DNA for the CDR3: TGCAGCGTTGCAGGGGACCCGGCGGTCGAGCAGTACTTC. It is translated as CSVAGDPAVEQYF.